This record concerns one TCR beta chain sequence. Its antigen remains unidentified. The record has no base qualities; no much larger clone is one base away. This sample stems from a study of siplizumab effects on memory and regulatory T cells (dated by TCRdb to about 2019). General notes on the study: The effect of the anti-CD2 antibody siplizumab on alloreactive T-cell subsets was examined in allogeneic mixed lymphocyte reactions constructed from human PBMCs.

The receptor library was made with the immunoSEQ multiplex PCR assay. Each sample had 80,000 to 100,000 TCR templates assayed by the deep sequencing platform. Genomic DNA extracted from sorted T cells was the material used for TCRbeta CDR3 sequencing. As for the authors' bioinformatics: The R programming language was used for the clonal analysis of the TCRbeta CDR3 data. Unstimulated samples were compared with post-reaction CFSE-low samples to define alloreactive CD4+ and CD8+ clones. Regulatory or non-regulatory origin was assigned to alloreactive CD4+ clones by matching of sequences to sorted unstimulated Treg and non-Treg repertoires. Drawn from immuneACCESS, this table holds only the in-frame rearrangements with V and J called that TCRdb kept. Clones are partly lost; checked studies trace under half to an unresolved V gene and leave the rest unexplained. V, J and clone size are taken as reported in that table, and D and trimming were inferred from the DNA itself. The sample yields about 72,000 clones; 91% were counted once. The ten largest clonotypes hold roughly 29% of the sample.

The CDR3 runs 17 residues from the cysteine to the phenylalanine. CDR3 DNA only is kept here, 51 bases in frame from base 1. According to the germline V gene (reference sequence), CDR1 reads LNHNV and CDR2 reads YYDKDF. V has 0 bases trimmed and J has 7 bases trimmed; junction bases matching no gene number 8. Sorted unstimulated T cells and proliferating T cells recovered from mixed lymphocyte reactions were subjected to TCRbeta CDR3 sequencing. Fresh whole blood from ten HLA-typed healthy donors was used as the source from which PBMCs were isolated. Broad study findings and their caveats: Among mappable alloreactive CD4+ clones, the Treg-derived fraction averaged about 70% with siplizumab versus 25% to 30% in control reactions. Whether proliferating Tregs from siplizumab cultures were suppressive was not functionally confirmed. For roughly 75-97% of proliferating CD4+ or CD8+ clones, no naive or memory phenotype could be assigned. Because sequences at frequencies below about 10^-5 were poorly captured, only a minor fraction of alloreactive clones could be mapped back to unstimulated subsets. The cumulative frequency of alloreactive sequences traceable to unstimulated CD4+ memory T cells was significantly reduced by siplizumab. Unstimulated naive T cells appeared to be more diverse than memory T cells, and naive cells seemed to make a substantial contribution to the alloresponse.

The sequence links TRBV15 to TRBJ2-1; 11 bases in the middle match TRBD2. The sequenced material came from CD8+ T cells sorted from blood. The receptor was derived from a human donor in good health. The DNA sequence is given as TGTGCCACCAGCAGAGATTCCGCTAGCGGGGGGAGAAATGAGCAGTTCTTC. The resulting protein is CATSRDSASGGRNEQFF.